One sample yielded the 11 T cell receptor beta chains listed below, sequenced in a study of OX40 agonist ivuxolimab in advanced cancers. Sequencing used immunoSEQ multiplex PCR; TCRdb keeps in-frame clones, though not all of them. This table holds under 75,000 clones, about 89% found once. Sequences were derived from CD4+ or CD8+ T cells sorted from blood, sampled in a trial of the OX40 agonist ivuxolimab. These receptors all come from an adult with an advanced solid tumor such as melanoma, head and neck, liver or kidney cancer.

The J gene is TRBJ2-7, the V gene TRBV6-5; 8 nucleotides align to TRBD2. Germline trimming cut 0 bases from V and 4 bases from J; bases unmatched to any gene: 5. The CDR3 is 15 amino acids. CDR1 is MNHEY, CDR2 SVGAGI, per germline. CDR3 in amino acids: CASSYSRGAQYEQYF. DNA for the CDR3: TGTGCCAGCAGTTACTCGCGGGGGGCCCAATACGAGCAGTACTTC.

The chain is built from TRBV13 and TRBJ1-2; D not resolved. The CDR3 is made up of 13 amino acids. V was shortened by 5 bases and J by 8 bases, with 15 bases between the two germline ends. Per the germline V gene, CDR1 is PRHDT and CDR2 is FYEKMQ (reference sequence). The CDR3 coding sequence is TGTGCCAGCAGCCGAGACACGGGCGGCGGCTACACCTTC. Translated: CASSRDTGGGYTF.

As DNA, the CDR3 is TGTGCCATCAGTGAGTCGGGACAGGGTTTCTTTGGGGCCAACGTCCTGACTTTC. Residues: CAISESGQGFFGANVLTF. V and J are TRBV10-3 and TRBJ2-6, with 9 bases matching TRBD1. The CDR3 contains 18 residues. Germline CDR1 and CDR2: ENHRY and SYGVKD. Germline trimming cut 0 bases from V and 3 bases from J; bases unmatched to any gene: 6.

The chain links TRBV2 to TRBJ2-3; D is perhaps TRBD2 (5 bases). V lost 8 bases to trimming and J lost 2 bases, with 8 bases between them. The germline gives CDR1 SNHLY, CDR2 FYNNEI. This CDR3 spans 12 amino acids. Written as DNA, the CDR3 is TGTGCCAGCCGCCGGGACACAGATACGCAGTATTTT. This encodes CASRRDTDTQYF. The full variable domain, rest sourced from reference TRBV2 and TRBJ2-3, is EPEVTQTPSHQVTQMGQEVILRCVPISNHLYFYWYRQILGQKVEFLVSFYNNEISEKSEIFDDQFSVERPDGSNFTLKIRSTKLEDSAMYFCASRRDTDTQYFGPGTRLTVL.

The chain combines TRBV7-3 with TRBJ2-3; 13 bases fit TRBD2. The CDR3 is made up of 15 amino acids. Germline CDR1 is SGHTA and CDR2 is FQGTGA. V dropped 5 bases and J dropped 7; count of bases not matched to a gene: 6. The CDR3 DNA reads TGTGCCAGCAGCCTACTAGCGGGAGGGCCGAATACGCAGTATTTT. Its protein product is CASSLLAGGPNTQYF.

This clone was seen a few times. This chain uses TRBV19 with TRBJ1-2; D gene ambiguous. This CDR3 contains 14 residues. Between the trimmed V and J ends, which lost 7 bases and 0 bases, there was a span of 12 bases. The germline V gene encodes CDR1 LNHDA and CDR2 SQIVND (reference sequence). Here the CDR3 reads CASKDKSANYGYTF. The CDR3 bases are TGTGCCAGTAAAGACAAATCAGCTAACTATGGCTACACCTTC. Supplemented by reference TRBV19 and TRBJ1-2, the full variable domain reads DGGITQSPKYLFRKEGQNVTLSCEQNLNHDAMYWYRQDPGQGLRLIYYSQIVNDFQKGDIAEGYSVSREKKESFPLTVTSAQKNPTAFYLCASKDKSANYGYTFGSGTRLTVV.

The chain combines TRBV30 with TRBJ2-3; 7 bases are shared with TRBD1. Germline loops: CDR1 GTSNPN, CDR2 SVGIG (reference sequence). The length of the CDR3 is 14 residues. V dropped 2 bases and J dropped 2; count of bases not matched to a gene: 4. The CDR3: CAWSQTGNTDTQYF. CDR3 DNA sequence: TGTGCCTGGAGTCAGACAGGGAACACAGATACGCAGTATTTT. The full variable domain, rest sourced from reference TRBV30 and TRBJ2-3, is SQTIHQWPATLVQPVGSPLSLECTVEGTSNPNLYWYRQAAGRGLQLLFYSVGIGQISSEVPQNLSASRPQDRQFILSSKKLLLSDSGFYLCAWSQTGNTDTQYFGPGTRLTVL.

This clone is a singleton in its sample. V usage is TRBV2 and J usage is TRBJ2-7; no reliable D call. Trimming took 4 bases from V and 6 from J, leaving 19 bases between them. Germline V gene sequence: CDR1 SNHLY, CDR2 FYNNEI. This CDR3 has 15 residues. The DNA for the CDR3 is TGTGCCAGCAGTGCCAACCCCCCCCACACAAGCGAGCAGTACTTC. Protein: CASSANPPHTSEQYF.

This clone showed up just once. The CDR3 here is CAWSVKGLAETQYF. For the CDR3, the DNA is TGTGCCTGGAGTGTTAAGGGCTTGGCAGAGACCCAGTACTTC. This sequence joins TRBV30 and TRBJ2-5; D uncertain. The CDR3 sequence is 14 residues long. Germline V CDR1 and CDR2: GTSNPN, SVGIG (reference sequence). V was clipped by 0 bases and J by 4 bases, with 12 bases between them.

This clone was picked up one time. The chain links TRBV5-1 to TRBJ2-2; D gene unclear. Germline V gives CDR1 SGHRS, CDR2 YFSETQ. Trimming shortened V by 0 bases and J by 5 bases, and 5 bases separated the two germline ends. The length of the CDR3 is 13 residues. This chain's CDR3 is CASSLAMTGELFF. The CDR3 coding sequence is TGCGCCAGCAGCTTGGCCATGACCGGGGAGCTGTTTTTT.

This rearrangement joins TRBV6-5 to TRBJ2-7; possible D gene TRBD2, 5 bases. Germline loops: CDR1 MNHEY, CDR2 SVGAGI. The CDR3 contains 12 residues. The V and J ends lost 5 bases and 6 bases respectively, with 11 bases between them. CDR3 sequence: CASSRTPSEQYF. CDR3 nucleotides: TGTGCCAGCAGTAGGACTCCGTCCGAGCAGTACTTC.